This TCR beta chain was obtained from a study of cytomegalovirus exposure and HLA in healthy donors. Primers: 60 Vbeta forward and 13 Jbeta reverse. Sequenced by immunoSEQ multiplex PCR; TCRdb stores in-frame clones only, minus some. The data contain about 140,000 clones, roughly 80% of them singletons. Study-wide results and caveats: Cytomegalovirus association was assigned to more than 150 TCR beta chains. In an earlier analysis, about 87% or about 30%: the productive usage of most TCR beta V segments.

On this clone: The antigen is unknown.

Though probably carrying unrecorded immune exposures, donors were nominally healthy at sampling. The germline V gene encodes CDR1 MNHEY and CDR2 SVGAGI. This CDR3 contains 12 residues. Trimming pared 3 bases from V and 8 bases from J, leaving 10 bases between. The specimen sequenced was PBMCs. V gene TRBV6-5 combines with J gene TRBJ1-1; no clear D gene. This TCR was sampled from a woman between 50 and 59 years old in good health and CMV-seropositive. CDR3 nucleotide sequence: TGTGCCAGCAGTTATTTAGAGGGAGAAGCTTTCTTT. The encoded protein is CASSYLEGEAFF.